The present entry profiles one TCR beta chain with its context. In this sample, this clonotype turned up many times. This receptor's antigen is unknown. Within one base of it there is no much larger clone, and no base qualities were kept. In light of the paper, this sample's time point label describes: persistent/refractory GD, antithyroid drugs over 5 years with positive TRAb. For both TCR sequencing and RNA sequencing, RNA was extracted from PBMCs using TRIzol. The diagnosis of Graves' disease was made according to American Thyroid Association guidelines. The patients came from an endocrinology department in Xi'an, China. Each patient gave approximately 8.8 milliliters of peripheral blood, collected in an EDTA anticoagulant tube. Ficoll Paque Plus density gradient separation was used to isolate PBMCs, and no further T cell sorting was performed. An Agilent 2100 Bioanalyzer and agarose gel were used to check RNA quality, and a NanoDrop 2000 was used to measure RNA concentration.

From the cysteine up to the phenylalanine, the CDR3 has a length of 16 residues. Kept here is only the CDR3 DNA, which spans 48 bases and is read in frame from base 1. From the germline V gene (reference sequence), CDR1 is MNHEY and CDR2 is SMNVEV. V is clipped by 4 bases and J by 0 bases, and the sequence between their germline boundaries is 16 bases long. The data are from a study of regulatory T cells in long-lasting Graves disease (dated by TCRdb to 2020 to 2023). The study in broad terms: Persistent Graves' disease was defined as persistently positive TSH receptor autoantibodies together with antithyroid drug treatment for over 5 years. This study used TCR sequencing and RNA sequencing of peripheral blood to compare persistent Graves' disease patients against newly diagnosed Graves' disease patients. The study was registered as a clinical trial and conducted in China. TCR sequencing covered around 13 persistent and 20 or so newly diagnosed Graves' disease patients, some 35 samples in total. Antithyroid drugs had been taken for 8.5 to 11 years on average by persistent Graves' disease patients in the clinical cohort.

The study at large found these results: TRBV28, TRBJ1-2 and TRBJ2-5 were preferentially used in persistent disease, while TRBV20-1 and TRBJ2-1 were favored in newly diagnosed disease. The authors acknowledged the small sample size as a limitation that may reduce accuracy. Only the TCR beta chain was sequenced and analyzed. Compared with newly diagnosed patients, patients with persistent Graves' disease had lower TCR Shannon entropy and fewer highly expanded clones, which suggests clonal expansion. Persistent patients shared more public clonotypes among themselves (around 3,000) than newly diagnosed patients did (about 900). Peripheral blood alone was examined, since thyroid tissue, which constituted the primary lesion, could not be accessed.

Libraries were constructed by multiplex PCR. Sequenced on an Illumina HiSeq 4000. CDR3 regions were amplified by Arm-PCR with iRepertoire HTBI primers to construct TCR beta libraries. Gel purification was performed on PCR products prior to sequencing. Processing in the source paper ran as follows. Gene usage analysis of CDR3 amino acid clonotypes relied on the approximately 68 TRBV and 15 or so TRBJ segments identified across samples. COPE and FqMerger were used to merge the filtered high-quality paired reads into contigs. Contigs were aligned with BLAST to IMGT TRBV, TRBD and TRBJ reference genes, and CDR3 was defined per IMGT. Clonotypes above 0.1% frequency were classified as highly expanded clones. Shannon entropy served as the measure of repertoire diversity, while the Gini coefficient captured V-J evenness. A clonotype was considered public if more than one individual shared it. The public reads were quality trimmed at Q25 with fastp and then assembled into clones with MiXCR by TCRdb, keeping productive beta chains. Each record represents a unique CDR3 protein, reported with the most common genes and DNA among its rows. TCRdb assigned the V and J calls; the authors' analysis was not used. The table for this sample lists some 440,000 distinct CDR3 sequences; under 25% of them were counted only once. The ten largest clones take up less than 9% of the sample.

This TCR derives from a female donor with Graves disease. The chain links TRBV27 with TRBJ2-7; no D segment can be confidently identified. The sequencing used peripheral blood mononuclear cells (PBMCs), collected when the disease was refractory, from a patient treated with antithyroid drugs. For the CDR3, the sequence is CASSSFLRAYSYEQYF. The nucleotides are TGTGCCAGCAGTTCCTTTTTACGGGCCTACTCCTACGAGCAGTACTTC.